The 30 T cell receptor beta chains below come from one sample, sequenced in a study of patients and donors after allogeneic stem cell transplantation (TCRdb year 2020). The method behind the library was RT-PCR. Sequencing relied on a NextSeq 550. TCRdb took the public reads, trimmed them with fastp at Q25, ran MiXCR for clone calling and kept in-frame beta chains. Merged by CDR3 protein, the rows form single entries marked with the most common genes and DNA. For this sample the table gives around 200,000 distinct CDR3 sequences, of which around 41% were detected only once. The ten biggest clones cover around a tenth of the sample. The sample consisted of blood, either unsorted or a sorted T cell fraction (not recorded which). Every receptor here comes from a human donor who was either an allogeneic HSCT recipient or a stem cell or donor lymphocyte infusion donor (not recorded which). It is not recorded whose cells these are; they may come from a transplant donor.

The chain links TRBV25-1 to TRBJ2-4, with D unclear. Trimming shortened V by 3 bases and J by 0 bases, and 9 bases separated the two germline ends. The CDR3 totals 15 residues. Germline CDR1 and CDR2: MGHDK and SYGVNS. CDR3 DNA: TGTGCCAGCAGTGAGACCGCCCTAGCCAAAAACATTCAGTACTTC. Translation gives CASSETALAKNIQYF. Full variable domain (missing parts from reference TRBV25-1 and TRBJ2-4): EADIYQTPRYLVIGTGKKITLECSQTMGHDKMYWYQQDPGMELHLIHYSYGVNSTEKGDLSSESTVSRIRTEHFPLTLESARPSHTSQYLCASSETALAKNIQYFGAGTRLSVL.

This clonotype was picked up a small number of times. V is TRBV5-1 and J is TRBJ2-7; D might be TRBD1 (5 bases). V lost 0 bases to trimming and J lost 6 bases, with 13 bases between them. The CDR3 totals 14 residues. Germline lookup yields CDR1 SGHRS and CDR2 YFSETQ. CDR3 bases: TGCGCCAGCAGCTTGGTTGTCAGGGCAGGCGAGCAGTACTTC. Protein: CASSLVVRAGEQYF.

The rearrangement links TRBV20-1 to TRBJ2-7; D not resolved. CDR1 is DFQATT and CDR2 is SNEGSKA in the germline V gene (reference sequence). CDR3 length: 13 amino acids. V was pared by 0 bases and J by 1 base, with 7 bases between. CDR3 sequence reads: CSAREADSYEQYF. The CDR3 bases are TGCAGTGCTAGAGAGGCGGATTCCTACGAGCAGTACTTC.

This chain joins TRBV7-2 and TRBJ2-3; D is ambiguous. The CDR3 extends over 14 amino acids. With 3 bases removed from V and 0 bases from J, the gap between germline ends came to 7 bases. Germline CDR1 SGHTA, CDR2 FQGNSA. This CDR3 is CASSLGPSTDTQYF. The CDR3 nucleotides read TGTGCCAGCAGCTTGGGCCCTAGCACAGATACGCAGTATTTT.

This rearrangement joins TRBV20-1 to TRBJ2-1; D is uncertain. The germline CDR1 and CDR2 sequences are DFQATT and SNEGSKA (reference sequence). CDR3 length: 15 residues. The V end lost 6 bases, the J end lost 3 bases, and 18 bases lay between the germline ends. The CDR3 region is CSAPLGPPFYNEQFF. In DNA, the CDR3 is TGCAGTGCCCCCTTAGGCCCCCCCTTCTACAATGAGCAGTTCTTC.

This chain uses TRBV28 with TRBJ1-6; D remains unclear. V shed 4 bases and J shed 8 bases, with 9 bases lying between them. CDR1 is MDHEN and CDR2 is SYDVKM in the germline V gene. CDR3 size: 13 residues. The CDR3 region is CASSSQNYSPLHF. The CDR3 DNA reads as TGTGCCAGCAGTTCACAGAACTATTCACCCCTCCACTTT.

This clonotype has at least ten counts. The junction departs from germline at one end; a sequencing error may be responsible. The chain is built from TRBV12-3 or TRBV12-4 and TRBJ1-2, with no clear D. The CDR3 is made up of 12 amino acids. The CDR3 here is CASSLVGYGYTF. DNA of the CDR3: TGCGCCAGCAGCTTGGTGGGCTATGGCTACACCTTC.

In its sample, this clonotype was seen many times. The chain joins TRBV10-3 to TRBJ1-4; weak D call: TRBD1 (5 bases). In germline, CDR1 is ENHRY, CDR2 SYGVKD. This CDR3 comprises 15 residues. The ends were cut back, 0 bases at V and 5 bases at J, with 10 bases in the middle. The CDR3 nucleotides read TGTGCCATCAGTGAGTCGACAGCAGGGAATGAAAAACTGTTTTTT. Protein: CAISESTAGNEKLFF.

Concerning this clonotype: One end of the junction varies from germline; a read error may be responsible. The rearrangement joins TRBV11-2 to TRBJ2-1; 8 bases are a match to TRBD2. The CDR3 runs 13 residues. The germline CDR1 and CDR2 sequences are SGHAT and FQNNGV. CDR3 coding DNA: TGTGCCAGCAGCTTAGATTACGGGACTAGGACCACCTTC. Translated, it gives CASSLDYGTRTTF.

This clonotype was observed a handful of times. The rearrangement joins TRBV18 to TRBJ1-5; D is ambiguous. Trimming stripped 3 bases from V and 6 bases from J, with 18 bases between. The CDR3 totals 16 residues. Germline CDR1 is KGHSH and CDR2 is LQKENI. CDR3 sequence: CASSPSWGGNFQPQHF. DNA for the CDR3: TGTGCCAGCTCACCTTCCTGGGGAGGTAACTTTCAGCCCCAGCATTTT.

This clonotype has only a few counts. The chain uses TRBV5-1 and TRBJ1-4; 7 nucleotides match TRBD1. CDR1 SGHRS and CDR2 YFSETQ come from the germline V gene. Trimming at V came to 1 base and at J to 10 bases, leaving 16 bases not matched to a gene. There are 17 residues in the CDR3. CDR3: CASSLRQGTGEVGKLFF. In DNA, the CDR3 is TGCGCCAGCAGCTTGAGACAGGGTACGGGTGAAGTCGGAAAACTGTTTTTT.

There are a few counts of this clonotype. CDR3 loop: CASSWRGRWPQHF. CDR3 sequence (DNA): TGTGCCAGCAGTTGGAGGGGGCGGTGGCCCCAGCATTTT. The chain couples TRBV12-3 or TRBV12-4 to TRBJ1-5, with 7 bases lining up with TRBD1. The CDR3 is 13 amino acids. J was trimmed by 9 bases and V by 4 bases; bases with no gene match: 6.

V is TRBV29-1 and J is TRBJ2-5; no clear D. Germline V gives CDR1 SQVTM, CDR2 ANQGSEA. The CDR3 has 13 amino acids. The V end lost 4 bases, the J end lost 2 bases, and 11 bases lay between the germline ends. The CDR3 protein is CSVGQIRQETQYF. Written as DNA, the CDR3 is TGCAGCGTTGGTCAGATCCGACAAGAGACCCAGTACTTC. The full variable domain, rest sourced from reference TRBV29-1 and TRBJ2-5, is SAVISQKPSRDICQRGTSLTIQCQVDSQVTMMFWYRQQPGQSLTLIATANQGSEATYESGFVIDKFPISRPNLTFSTLTVSNMSPEDSSIYLCSVGQIRQETQYFGPGTRLLVL.

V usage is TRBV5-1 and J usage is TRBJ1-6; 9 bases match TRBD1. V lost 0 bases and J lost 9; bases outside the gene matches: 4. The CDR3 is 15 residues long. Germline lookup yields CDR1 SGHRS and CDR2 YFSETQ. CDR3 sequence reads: CASSLAHRGLSPLHF. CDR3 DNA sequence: TGCGCCAGCAGCTTGGCGCACAGGGGGCTTTCACCCCTCCACTTT. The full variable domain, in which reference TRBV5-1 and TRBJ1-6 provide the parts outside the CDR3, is KAGVTQTPRYLIKTRGQQVTLSCSPISGHRSVSWYQQTPGQGLQFLFEYFSETQRNKGNFPGRFSGRQFSNSRSEMNVSTLELGDSALYLCASSLAHRGLSPLHFGNGTRLTVT.

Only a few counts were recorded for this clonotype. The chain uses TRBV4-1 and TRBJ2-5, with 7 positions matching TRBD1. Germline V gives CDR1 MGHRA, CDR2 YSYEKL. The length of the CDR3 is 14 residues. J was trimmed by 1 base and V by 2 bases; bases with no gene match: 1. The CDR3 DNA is TGCGCCAGCAGCCAAAGGGACAGCCAAGAGACCCAGTACTTC. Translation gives CASSQRDSQETQYF.

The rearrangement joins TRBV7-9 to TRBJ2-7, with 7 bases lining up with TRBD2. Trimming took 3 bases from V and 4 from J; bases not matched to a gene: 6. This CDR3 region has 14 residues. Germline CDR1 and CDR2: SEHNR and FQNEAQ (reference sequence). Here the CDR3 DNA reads TGTGCCAGCAGCTTTGGGGCTAGCGGATACGAGCAGTACTTC. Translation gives CASSFGASGYEQYF.

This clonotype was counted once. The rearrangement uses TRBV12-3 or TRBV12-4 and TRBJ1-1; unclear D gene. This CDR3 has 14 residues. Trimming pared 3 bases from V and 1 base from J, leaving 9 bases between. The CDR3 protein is CASSFHGPNTEAFF. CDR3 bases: TGTGCCAGCAGTTTTCACGGCCCGAACACTGAAGCTTTCTTT.

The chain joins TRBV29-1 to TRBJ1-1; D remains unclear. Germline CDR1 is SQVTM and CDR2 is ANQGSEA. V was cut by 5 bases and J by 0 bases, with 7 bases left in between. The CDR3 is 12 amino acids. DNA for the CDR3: TGCAGCGTTCAAGGGATGAACACTGAAGCTTTCTTT. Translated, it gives CSVQGMNTEAFF.

The CDR3 sequence is CASSVGGAVNTEAFF. The CDR3 DNA reads TGTGCCAGCAGCGTAGGGGGGGCGGTGAACACTGAAGCTTTCTTT. The chain has TRBV9 and TRBJ1-1; a possible D gene is TRBD1 (6 bases). Germline V gives CDR1 SGDLS, CDR2 YYNGEE. Trimming stripped 0 bases from V and 0 bases from J, with 9 bases between. The CDR3 is 15 residues long.

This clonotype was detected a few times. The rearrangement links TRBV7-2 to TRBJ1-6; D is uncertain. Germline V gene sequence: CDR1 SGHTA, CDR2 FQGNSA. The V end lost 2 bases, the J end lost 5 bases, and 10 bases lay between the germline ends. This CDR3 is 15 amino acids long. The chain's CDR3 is CASSLPPGNNSPLHF. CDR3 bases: TGTGCCAGCAGCTTACCCCCGGGGAATAATTCACCCCTCCACTTT.

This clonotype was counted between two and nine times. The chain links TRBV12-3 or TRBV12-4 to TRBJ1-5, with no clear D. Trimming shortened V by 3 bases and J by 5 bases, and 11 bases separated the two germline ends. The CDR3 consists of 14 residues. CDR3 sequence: CASSLGTLYQPQHF. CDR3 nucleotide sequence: TGTGCCAGCAGTTTGGGCACACTGTATCAGCCCCAGCATTTT.

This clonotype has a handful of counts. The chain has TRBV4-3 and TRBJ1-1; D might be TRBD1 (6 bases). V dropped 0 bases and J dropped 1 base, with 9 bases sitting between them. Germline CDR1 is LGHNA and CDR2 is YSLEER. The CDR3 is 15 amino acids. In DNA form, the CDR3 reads TGCGCCAGCAGCCAAGATACAGGGCCGAACACTGAAGCTTTCTTT. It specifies CASSQDTGPNTEAFF.

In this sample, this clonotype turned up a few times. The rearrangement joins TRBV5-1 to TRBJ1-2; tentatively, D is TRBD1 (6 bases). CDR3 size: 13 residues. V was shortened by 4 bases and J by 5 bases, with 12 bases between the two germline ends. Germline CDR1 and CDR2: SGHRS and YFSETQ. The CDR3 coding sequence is TGCGCCAGCAGCCCACAGGGATTATATGGCTACACCTTC. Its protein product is CASSPQGLYGYTF.

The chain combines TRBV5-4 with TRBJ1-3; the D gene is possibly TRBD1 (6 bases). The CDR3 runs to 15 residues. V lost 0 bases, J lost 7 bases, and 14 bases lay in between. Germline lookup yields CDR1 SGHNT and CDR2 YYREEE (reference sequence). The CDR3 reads CASSLAGAVRNTIYF. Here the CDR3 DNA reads TGTGCCAGCAGCTTGGCAGGGGCCGTTCGGAACACCATATATTTT.

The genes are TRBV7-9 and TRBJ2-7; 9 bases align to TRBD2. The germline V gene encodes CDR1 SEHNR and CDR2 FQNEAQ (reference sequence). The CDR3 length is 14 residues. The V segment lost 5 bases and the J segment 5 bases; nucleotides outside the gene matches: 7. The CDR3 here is CASSETLAGDEQYF. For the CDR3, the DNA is TGTGCCAGCAGCGAGACACTAGCGGGTGACGAGCAGTACTTC. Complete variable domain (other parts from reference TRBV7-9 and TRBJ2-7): DTGVSQNPRHKITKRGQNVTFRCDPISEHNRLYWYRQTLGQGPEFLTYFQNEAQLEKSRLLSDRFSAERPKGSFSTLEIQRTEQGDSAMYLCASSETLAGDEQYFGPGTRLTVT.

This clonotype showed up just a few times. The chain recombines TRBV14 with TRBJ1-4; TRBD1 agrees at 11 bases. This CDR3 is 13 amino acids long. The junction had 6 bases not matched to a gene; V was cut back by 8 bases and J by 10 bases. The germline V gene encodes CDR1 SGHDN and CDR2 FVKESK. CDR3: CASQGQGGRKLFF. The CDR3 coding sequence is TGTGCCAGCCAGGGACAGGGGGGACGAAAACTGTTTTTT. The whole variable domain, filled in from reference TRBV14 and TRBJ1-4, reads EAGVTQFPSHSVIEKGQTVTLRCDPISGHDNLYWYRRVMGKEIKFLLHFVKESKQDESGMPNNRFLAERTGGTYSTLKVQPAELEDSGVYFCASQGQGGRKLFFGSGTQLSVL.

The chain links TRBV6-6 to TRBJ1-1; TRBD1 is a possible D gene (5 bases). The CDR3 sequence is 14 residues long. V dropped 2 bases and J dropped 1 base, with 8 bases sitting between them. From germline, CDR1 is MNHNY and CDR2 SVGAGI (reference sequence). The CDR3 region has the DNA TGTGCCAGCAGTTACAGGGGAACGAACACTGAAGCTTTCTTT. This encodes CASSYRGTNTEAFF.

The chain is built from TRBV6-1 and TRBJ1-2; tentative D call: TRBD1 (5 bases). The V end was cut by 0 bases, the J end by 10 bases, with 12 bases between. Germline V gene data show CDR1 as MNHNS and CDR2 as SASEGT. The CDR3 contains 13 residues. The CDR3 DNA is TGTGCCAGCAGTGAAGCGCGGGGAGGGGACTACACCTTC. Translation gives CASSEARGGDYTF.

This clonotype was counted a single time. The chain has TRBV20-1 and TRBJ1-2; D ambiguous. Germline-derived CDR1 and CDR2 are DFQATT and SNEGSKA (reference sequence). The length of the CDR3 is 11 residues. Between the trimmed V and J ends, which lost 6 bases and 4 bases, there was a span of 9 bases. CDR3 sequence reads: CSALGSYGYTF. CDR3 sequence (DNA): TGCAGTGCCCTGGGTAGCTATGGCTACACCTTC.

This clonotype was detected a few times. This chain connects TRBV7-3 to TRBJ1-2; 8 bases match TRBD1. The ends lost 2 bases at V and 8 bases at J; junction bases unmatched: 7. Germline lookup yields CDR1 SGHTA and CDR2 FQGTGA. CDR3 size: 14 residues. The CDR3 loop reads CASSLFQGARGYTF. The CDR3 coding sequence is TGTGCCAGCAGCTTATTTCAGGGGGCGCGAGGCTACACCTTC.